This T cell receptor beta chain was observed in a study of somatic mutations in cytotoxic T cells in rheumatoid arthritis. Study-wide context: Sorted by flow to nearly 100% purity were some V beta antibody-stained T-cell populations, including V beta1+ cells sequenced for TCRB.

The CDR3 extends over 14 amino acids. V was clipped by 1 base and J by 5 bases; unmatched bases: 3. Germline V gene data show CDR1 as LGHNA and CDR2 as YSLEER. As regards this clone: No antigen is known for it.

Whole-study findings and limits: The largest CD8+ clone made up over 20% of CD8+ cells in about an eighth of the roughly 60 patients.

The method was immunoSEQ multiplex PCR; TCRdb's version includes in-frame clones alone and lacks a portion of them. The sample carries over 15,000 clones, 80% to 90% recorded once. The TCR sequence derives from a man aged 35-49 years in good health. V and J are TRBV4-3 and TRBJ1-1; the match to TRBD1 covers 8 bases. Sequenced sample: CD8+ T cells sorted from blood. DNA of the CDR3: TGCGCCAGCAGCCAAGGACAGGGGAGAACTGAAGCTTTCTTT. The encoded protein is CASSQGQGRTEAFF.